The 24 T cell receptor beta chains below come from one sample, sequenced in a study of control samples from healthy donors and cancer patients. Assay used: immunoSEQ multiplex PCR; TCRdb lists only in-frame clones, some missing. The table has 150,000 or so clones, under 95% seen once. The sample taken for sequencing was blood. These receptors all come from a man between 18 and 35 years old in good health.

The V call is TRBV5-1, the J call TRBJ2-7; D gene ambiguous. Per the germline V gene, CDR1 is SGHRS and CDR2 is YFSETQ. Trimming shortened V by 4 bases and J by 0 bases, and 11 bases separated the two germline ends. CDR3 size: 14 residues. The CDR3 region has the DNA TGCGCCAGCAGCCCTAGTCTCAGCTCCTACGAGCAGTACTTC. It yields the protein CASSPSLSSYEQYF.

The chain employs TRBV19 and TRBJ2-7; 7 nucleotides match TRBD2. This CDR3 comprises 13 residues. V lost 8 bases and J lost 11; bases outside the gene matches: 15. Germline V lookup: CDR1 LNHDA, CDR2 SQIVND (reference sequence). The CDR3 reads CASSGGVGEGKYF. CDR3 DNA sequence: TGTGCCAGTTCCGGGGGAGTAGGGGAGGGGAAGTACTTC. The variable domain in full, completed from reference TRBV19 and TRBJ2-7, reads DGGITQSPKYLFRKEGQNVTLSCEQNLNHDAMYWYRQDPGQGLRLIYYSQIVNDFQKGDIAEGYSVSREKKESFPLTVTSAQKNPTAFYLCASSGGVGEGKYFGPGTRLTVT.

The chain has TRBV5-5 and TRBJ2-7; 14 bases agree with TRBD2. The CDR3 length is 15 residues. In germline, CDR1 is SGHKS, CDR2 YYEKEE (reference sequence). Trimming took 4 bases from V and 7 from J; bases not matched to a gene: 7. CDR3 residues: CASSQTSGGAREQYF. CDR3 coding DNA: TGTGCCAGCAGCCAGACTAGCGGGGGGGCGAGAGAGCAGTACTTC.

The chain employs TRBV9 and TRBJ2-1, with D possibly matching TRBD2 (5 bases). Germline loops: CDR1 SGDLS, CDR2 YYNGEE. The CDR3 contains 15 residues. V lost 1 base, J lost 3 bases, and 11 bases lay in between. The CDR3 sequence is CASSVLANHYNEQFF. In DNA form, the CDR3 reads TGTGCCAGCAGCGTACTAGCCAACCACTACAATGAGCAGTTCTTC.

CDR3 nucleotide sequence: TGCGCCAGCAGCTTGGGGACAGTTTATGGCTACACCTTC. The encoded protein is CASSLGTVYGYTF. The chain uses TRBV5-1 and TRBJ1-2; a possible D gene is TRBD1 (6 bases). Germline V gene data show CDR1 as SGHRS and CDR2 as YFSETQ. This CDR3 has 13 amino acids. Deletions cut 0 bases from V and 5 bases from J, with 8 bases between.

This chain links TRBV30 with TRBJ1-1; D is undetermined. The CDR3 is 12 residues long. Germline CDR1 and CDR2: GTSNPN and SVGIG (reference sequence). V dropped 4 bases and J dropped 10 bases, with 16 bases sitting between them. The CDR3 nucleotides are TGTGCCTGGACGTTAACGGCGGCGCTAGCTTTCTTT. It yields the protein CAWTLTAALAFF.

V gene TRBV7-9 combines with J gene TRBJ2-1, with 9 bases matching TRBD2. The trim removed 5 bases at V and 7 bases at J, leaving 9 bases unmatched. This CDR3 is built from 15 residues. CDR1 and CDR2 from the germline V gene are SEHNR and FQNEAQ (reference sequence). CDR3 sequence (DNA): TGTGCCAGCAGCCCACAGGGGCTAGCGGGAAATGAGCAGTTCTTC. As protein: CASSPQGLAGNEQFF.

This chain links TRBV2 with TRBJ1-5; 8 bases are a match to TRBD1. CDR3 length: 13 residues. Per germline, CDR1 SNHLY and CDR2 FYNNEI. The V gene end was trimmed by 6 bases and the J gene end by 6 bases; junction bases not matched to a gene: 4. The CDR3 DNA reads TGTGCCAGCAGGTGGACAGGGCCTCAGCCCCAGCATTTT. The encoded protein is CASRWTGPQPQHF.

The table lists this clone with a count of one. The chain is built from TRBV30 and TRBJ1-2; D is perhaps TRBD1 (5 bases). This CDR3 spans 13 amino acids. Trimming cost V 5 bases and J 4 bases, with 14 bases left between them. Looked up from germline, CDR1 is GTSNPN and CDR2 is SVGIG (reference sequence). CDR3 sequence: CAWDPSGLYGYTF. The DNA of the CDR3 is TGTGCCTGGGATCCTTCAGGGCTCTATGGCTACACCTTC.

The chain has TRBV27 and TRBJ2-1, with no clear D. Trimming took 6 bases from V and 0 from J, leaving 12 bases between them. Germline assignment: CDR1 MNHEY and CDR2 SMNVEV (reference sequence). This CDR3 region has 15 residues. The CDR3 DNA reads as TGTGCCAGCAGCTTGGGCGCCTCCTCCTACAATGAGCAGTTCTTC. It codes for CASSLGASSYNEQFF.

The chain carries TRBV11-2 and TRBJ2-5; 7 nucleotides match TRBD1. The CDR3 length is 14 residues. Unmatched junction bases numbered 6, after V lost 6 bases and J lost 2 bases. Germline V gene data show CDR1 as SGHAT and CDR2 as FQNNGV. CDR3 protein: CASRRGGQQETQYF. The DNA of the CDR3 is TGTGCCAGCAGACGAGGGGGACAGCAAGAGACCCAGTACTTC.

This chain links TRBV4-3 with TRBJ1-1, with no clear D. The CDR3 is made up of 16 amino acids. CDR1 LGHNA and CDR2 YSLEER come from the germline V gene. The V gene lost 3 bases and the J gene lost 2 bases, with 16 bases spanning the gap. The CDR3 region is CASSQGRGLYNTEAFF. CDR3 DNA: TGCGCCAGCAGCCAGGGCCGAGGGTTGTACAACACTGAAGCTTTCTTT.

The genes are TRBV6-5 and TRBJ2-7; tentatively, D is TRBD2 (7 bases). Germline V lookup: CDR1 MNHEY, CDR2 SVGAGI. CDR3 size: 15 residues. Between the trimmed V and J ends, which lost 6 bases and 0 bases, there was a span of 15 bases. The DNA for the CDR3 is TGTGCCAGCAGCCGGGGAGGGGGAAGCTCCTACGAGCAGTACTTC. It is translated as CASSRGGGSSYEQYF.

The V call is TRBV3-1 (or the pseudogene TRBV3-2), the J call TRBJ1-1; D is perhaps TRBD1 (5 bases). This CDR3 has 12 residues. The germline V gene has CDR1 LGHDT and CDR2 YNNKEL (reference sequence). The V and J ends lost 6 bases and 5 bases respectively, with 10 bases between them. The CDR3, as DNA: TGTGCCAGCAGGCATCAGGGAACTGAAGCTTTCTTT. This translates into CASRHQGTEAFF.

The rearrangement uses TRBV15 and TRBJ1-6; 9 nucleotides agree with TRBD1. The CDR3 consists of 15 residues. Per the germline V gene, CDR1 is LNHNV and CDR2 is YYDKDF (reference sequence). V shed 5 bases, J shed 7 bases, and the junction held 6 bases outside the gene matches. The CDR3 loop is CATSPRDRENSPLHF. The CDR3 DNA sequence: TGTGCCACCAGCCCTAGGGACAGGGAAAATTCACCCCTCCACTTT.

In the case of this clone: The identical CDR3 is also encoded by other nucleotide sequences in the sample. The chain links TRBV7-9 to TRBJ1-1; D not certain. The V gene lost 1 base and the J gene lost 0 bases, with 3 bases spanning the gap. CDR1 and CDR2 from the germline V gene are SEHNR and FQNEAQ (reference sequence). This CDR3 spans 13 amino acids. The CDR3 DNA is TGTGCCAGCAGCTTAGAGTTGAACACTGAAGCTTTCTTT. This codes for CASSLELNTEAFF.

This sequence joins TRBV11-2 and TRBJ2-1, with 7 nucleotides matching TRBD2. The germline CDR1 and CDR2 sequences are SGHAT and FQNNGV. This CDR3 region has 17 residues. V gave up 3 bases and J gave up 0 bases; unmatched junction bases: 8. CDR3 protein: CASSFGASGYSYNEQFF. As DNA, the CDR3 is TGTGCCAGCAGCTTCGGCGCTAGCGGATACTCCTACAATGAGCAGTTCTTC. Variable domain in full (rest from reference TRBV11-2 and TRBJ2-1): EAGVAQSPRYKIIEKRQSVAFWCNPISGHATLYWYQQILGQGPKLLIQFQNNGVVDDSQLPKDRFSAERLKGVDSTLKIQPAKLEDSAVYLCASSFGASGYSYNEQFFGPGTRLTVL.

This chain joins TRBV30 and TRBJ1-5; the D is unclear. The CDR3 is made up of 14 amino acids. The germline CDR1 and CDR2 sequences are GTSNPN and SVGIG (reference sequence). With 0 bases removed from V and 3 bases from J, the gap between germline ends came to 9 bases. This CDR3 is CAWSVRALNQPQHF. CDR3 bases: TGTGCCTGGAGTGTACGGGCTCTCAATCAGCCCCAGCATTTT.

The chain employs TRBV9 and TRBJ1-5; D not resolved. The germline V and J ends were trimmed by 4 bases and 4 bases, with 12 bases remaining between them. The CDR3 length is 14 residues. CDR1 is SGDLS and CDR2 is YYNGEE in the germline V gene. The CDR3, as DNA: TGTGCCAGCAGCTGGGATAATTCTAATCAGCCCCAGCATTTT. Protein: CASSWDNSNQPQHF.

The gene calls are TRBV6-2 or TRBV6-3 and TRBJ1-1, with 7 bases fitting TRBD1. Germline V gene data show CDR1 as MNHEY and CDR2 as SVGEGT. V lost 4 bases to trimming and J lost 7 bases; unmatched junction nucleotides: 21. The CDR3 contains 18 residues. The CDR3 is CASSCVKRGLGRQGEAFF. As DNA, the CDR3 is TGTGCCAGCAGTTGTGTTAAGAGGGGACTGGGGCGACAGGGTGAAGCTTTCTTT.

The chain carries TRBV11-3 and TRBJ2-1; D ambiguous. The CDR3 sequence is 13 residues long. The V end lost 5 bases, the J end lost 1 base, and 6 bases lay between the germline ends. Germline V gene sequence: CDR1 SGHNT, CDR2 YENEEA. The CDR3 reads CASSPGSYNEQFF. Written as DNA, the CDR3 is TGTGCCAGCAGCCCAGGATCCTACAATGAGCAGTTCTTC.

The rearrangement uses TRBV4-1 and TRBJ2-7; D ambiguous. CDR1 and CDR2 from the germline V gene are MGHRA and YSYEKL. V shed 1 base and J shed 3 bases, with 7 bases lying between them. The CDR3 consists of 13 residues. The CDR3 DNA is TGCGCCAGCAGCCAAGCAGGAAACTACGAGCAGTACTTC. The encoded protein is CASSQAGNYEQYF.

V is TRBV5-6 and J is TRBJ1-1; 9 bases align to TRBD1. Germline V gene data show CDR1 as SGHDT and CDR2 as YYEEEE. The trim removed 4 bases at V and 4 bases at J, leaving 17 bases unmatched. The CDR3 loop spans 18 amino acids. The CDR3 here is CASSNLNRGQGIGTEAFF. The CDR3 DNA reads as TGTGCCAGCAGCAACCTCAACAGGGGGCAAGGGATTGGCACTGAAGCTTTCTTT.

The V call is TRBV7-8, the J call TRBJ1-3; D call uncertain. The CDR3 covers 14 residues. The germline V gene has CDR1 SGHVS and CDR2 FQNEAQ. Trimming cost V 5 bases and J 2 bases, with 10 bases left between them. The CDR3 spells CASSLGVAGNTIYF. CDR3 DNA sequence: TGTGCCAGCAGCCTCGGGGTAGCTGGAAACACCATATATTTT. The full variable domain, completed using reference TRBV7-8 and TRBJ1-3, is GAGVSQSPRYKVAKRGQDVALRCDPISGHVSLFWYQQALGQGPEFLTYFQNEAQLDKSGLPSDRFFAERPEGSVSTLKIQRTQQEDSAVYLCASSLGVAGNTIYFGEGSWLTVV.